This TCR beta chain originates from a study of shared clonotypes between healthy human individuals. Overall study context: The study drew on a couple of women and a few men aged 18 to 49 as donors.

Genomic DNA of each subset was evenly split across several immunoSEQ plates. Clones were sequenced by immunoSEQ multiplex PCR, and TCRdb holds only the in-frame ones, with some missing. Of around 1 million clones listed, less than 85% are singletons. This clone was recorded once. As yet, its antigen is unknown. Findings and caveats of the study: Against clonotypes common to all four donors, non-shared ones had lower generation probabilities.

CDR3 length: 15 residues. The germline V gene encodes CDR1 MNHEY and CDR2 SVGAGI. Unmatched junction bases numbered 7, after V lost 2 bases and J lost 9 bases. The sequence derives from a man between 18 and 29 years old in good health. This sequence joins TRBV6-5 and TRBJ1-1; 12 bases fit TRBD1. The sequenced sample consisted of memory CD4+ T cells sorted from blood. The subset is: CD45RA-negative fraction. CDR3 sequence reads: CASSYRPGQGAKAFF. The CDR3 bases are TGTGCCAGCAGTTACCGGCCGGGACAGGGGGCGAAAGCTTTCTTT.